The 9 T cell receptor beta chains in this list originate from one sample, sequenced in a study of blood T cell repertoires in COVID-19. Assay used: immunoSEQ multiplex PCR; TCRdb lists only in-frame clones, some missing. Seen here are tens of thousands of clones, roughly 80% observed once, and the top ten hold under 7%. Input material: peripheral blood. Receptor source: a man aged 50-60 years with active COVID-19.

The chain employs TRBV11-3 and TRBJ1-4, with TRBD1 matching 9 bases. With V trimmed by 5 bases and J by 7 bases, 2 bases remained unmatched. The CDR3 length is 13 residues. Germline V gene sequence: CDR1 SGHNT, CDR2 YENEEA. Here the CDR3 DNA reads TGTGCCAGCAGCGTGACAGGGGGTGAAAAACTGTTTTTT. Its protein is CASSVTGGEKLFF.

This clone was observed a handful of times. V usage is TRBV6-2 or TRBV6-3 and J usage is TRBJ1-5; 7 bases match TRBD1. CDR1 and CDR2 (germline): MNHEY, SVGEGT. CDR3 length equals 14 residues. J was trimmed by 8 bases and V by 4 bases; bases with no gene match: 8. The CDR3 region is CASSLGQSWEPQHF. The CDR3 coding sequence is TGTGCCAGCAGTTTGGGACAGTCATGGGAGCCCCAGCATTTT.

The rearrangement uses TRBV7-9 and TRBJ2-3; 10 bases fit TRBD1. The junction had 6 bases not matched to a gene; V was cut back by 6 bases and J by 3 bases. Germline V lookup: CDR1 SEHNR, CDR2 FQNEAQ (reference sequence). This CDR3 has 15 amino acids. The CDR3 DNA follows: TGTGCCAGCAGACCCGGGACAGGGGAAACAGATACGCAGTATTTT. Its protein is CASRPGTGETDTQYF.

The CDR3, as DNA: TGTGCCAGCAGTTACTCGAGAGGGAACACTGAAGCTTTCTTT. This translates into CASSYSRGNTEAFF. The rearrangement joins TRBV6-5 to TRBJ1-1; D uncertain. The CDR3 loop spans 14 amino acids. Trimming left V 0 bases short and J 1 base short, with 6 bases between. Germline CDR1 MNHEY, CDR2 SVGAGI.

This chain connects TRBV6-4 to TRBJ2-1; TRBD2 is a possible D gene (7 bases). Germline assignment: CDR1 MRHNA and CDR2 SNTAGT. The CDR3 runs to 16 residues. The germline V and J ends were trimmed by 4 bases and 8 bases, with 21 bases remaining between them. CDR3 DNA: TGTGCCAGCAGTGCCGTGGGGGGGCCATCTAACTATGAGCAGTTCTTC. This codes for CASSAVGGPSNYEQFF.

The chain recombines TRBV2 with TRBJ2-3, with 14 bases fitting TRBD2. V lost 5 bases, J lost 4 bases, and 5 bases stayed unmatched. The CDR3 covers 16 residues. Germline V gene data show CDR1 as SNHLY and CDR2 as FYNNEI. The CDR3 DNA is TGTGCCAGCAGTCCTGGGACTAGCGGGAGAGCAGATACGCAGTATTTT. It translates to CASSPGTSGRADTQYF.

The count of this clone is one. The rearrangement uses TRBV18 and TRBJ1-5, with D perhaps TRBD1 (6 bases). Trimming removed 5 bases from V and 5 bases from J, with 13 bases in between. This CDR3 spans 14 amino acids. The germline V gene has CDR1 KGHSH and CDR2 LQKENI. CDR3 sequence reads: CASSSEGGDQPQHF. In DNA form, the CDR3 reads TGTGCCAGCTCATCTGAGGGGGGGGATCAGCCCCAGCATTTT.

The chain combines TRBV28 with TRBJ2-7, with a tentative D call TRBD2 (6 bases). Between the trimmed V and J ends, which lost 4 bases and 1 base, there was a span of 8 bases. The CDR3 has 13 amino acids. Looked up from germline, CDR1 is MDHEN and CDR2 is SYDVKM. CDR3 nucleotides: TGTGCCAGCAGTTATGGAGGGTCCTACGAGCAGTACTTC. Its translation is CASSYGGSYEQYF.

This rearrangement joins TRBV6-6 to TRBJ1-2; 9 bases fit TRBD1. V dropped 2 bases and J dropped 6; count of bases not matched to a gene: 10. Germline V gene sequence: CDR1 MNHNY, CDR2 SVGAGI (reference sequence). The CDR3 consists of 16 residues. The CDR3 DNA reads TGTGCCAGCAGTTACCGGGGGACAGGGTTAATGGATGGCTACACCTTC. Amino acid sequence: CASSYRGTGLMDGYTF.